A selection of T cell receptor beta chains follows, all from one sample in a study of T cell responses to AZD1222 COVID-19 vaccine. Profiled with immunoSEQ multiplex PCR; TCRdb holds only in-frame clones, not every one. The table lists 80,000 or so clones, 70% to 80% of them singletons. Sequencing used peripheral blood, obtained 28 days after the second dose of the MenACWY control vaccine. The receptors stem from an adult who received the MenACWY meningococcal vaccine as a control. CDR3s include the opening cysteine and the closing phenylalanine or tryptophan. The D gene is left open where the match is weak. For some rows the clone size is stated as once, few or many, or as a class when expanded; others skip it.

>15|TRBV4-3|TRBJ2-7|.|TRBD1
CASSQEPGQGREQYF
TGCGCCAGCAGCCAAGAGCCAGGACAGGGTCGCGAGCAGTACTTC
>13|TRBV6-6|TRBJ1-2|.|.
CASSAGLDYGYTF
TGTGCCAGCTCAGCAGGGTTGGACTATGGCTACACCTTC
>14|TRBV14|TRBJ1-6|.|TRBD1
CASSQGTGNSPLHF
TGTGCCAGCAGCCAAGGGACAGGCAATTCACCCCTCCACTTT
>14|TRBV7-2|TRBJ1-6|.|.
CASSFGALESPLHF
TGTGCCAGCAGCTTTGGGGCGCTCGAGTCACCCCTCCACTTT
>13|TRBV11-2|TRBJ1-6|.|.
CASSLDTDSPLHF
TGTGCCAGCAGCTTAGATACGGACTCACCCCTCCACTTT
>18|TRBV28|TRBJ1-4|.|TRBD1
CASSLRRGTGRTNEKLFF
TGTGCCAGCAGTCTGCGGCGAGGGACAGGGAGAACTAATGAAAAACTGTTTTTT
>15|TRBV10-3|TRBJ2-3|few|TRBD2
CAISLTSGGSDTQYF
TGTGCCATCAGCCTGACTAGCGGGGGGTCAGATACGCAGTATTTT
>15|TRBV2|TRBJ2-1|.|TRBD2
CASRPPGLVLNEQFF
TGTGCCAGCAGACCACCGGGACTAGTTCTCAATGAGCAGTTCTTC
>13|TRBV5-6|TRBJ1-1|.|.
CASSFRVVGEAFF
TGTGCCAGCAGCTTTAGGGTAGTAGGTGAAGCTTTCTTT
>14|TRBV7-9|TRBJ2-1|.|TRBD1
CASSPGTGSNEQFF
TGTGCCAGCAGCCCCGGGACAGGGAGCAATGAGCAGTTCTTC
>14|TRBV6-5|TRBJ2-1|.|.
CASLTTPSYNEQFF
TGTGCCAGTTTAACGACGCCCTCCTACAATGAGCAGTTCTTC
>13|TRBV30|TRBJ1-2|.|.
CAWTLDHNYGYTF
TGTGCCTGGACCCTTGACCATAACTATGGCTACACCTTC
>13|TRBV18|TRBJ1-5|.|.
CASSAGGNQPQHF
TGTGCCAGCTCCGCCGGTGGCAATCAGCCCCAGCATTTT
>11|TRBV24-1|TRBJ2-1|.|.
CATSEQAEQFF
TGTGCCACCAGTGAACAGGCTGAGCAGTTCTTC
>15|TRBV28|TRBJ1-1|.|.
CASSLPGLRNTEAFF
TGTGCCAGCAGTCTCCCAGGGCTCAGGAACACTGAAGCTTTCTTT
>14|TRBV29-1|TRBJ2-7|.|.
CSVPPGTKAYEQYF
TGCAGCGTTCCCCCGGGGACGAAAGCCTACGAGCAGTACTTC
>13|TRBV11-2|TRBJ1-1|.|.
CASSFFTGTEAFF
TGTGCCAGCAGCTTTTTTACGGGCACTGAAGCTTTCTTT
>14|TRBV6-4|TRBJ2-2|.|.
CASSPSLNTGELFF
TGTGCCAGCAGTCCCAGCCTGAACACCGGGGAGCTGTTTTTT
>14|TRBV5-1|TRBJ1-2|.|.
CASSPDPANYGYTF
TGCGCCAGCAGCCCCGACCCTGCTAACTATGGCTACACCTTC
>13|TRBV14|TRBJ2-3|.|.
CASSQDPLGTQYF
TGTGCCAGCAGCCAAGATCCCCTTGGGACGCAGTATTTT
>13|TRBV29-1|TRBJ1-1|.|TRBD1
CSAHRGLDTEAFF
TGCAGCGCCCACAGGGGTTTGGACACTGAAGCTTTCTTT
>16|TRBV4-1|TRBJ2-7|.|TRBD1
CASSPSAGQVDYEQYF
TGCGCCAGCAGCCCTTCAGCTGGACAGGTGGACTACGAGCAGTACTTC
>16|TRBV27|TRBJ1-1|.|TRBD1
CASSSDRGRMNTEAFF
TGTGCCAGCAGTTCGGACAGGGGGCGCATGAACACTGAAGCTTTCTTT
>17|TRBV7-9|TRBJ2-1|.|TRBD1
CASSSGEMGQGYNEQFF
TGTGCCAGCAGCTCCGGCGAGATGGGACAGGGCTACAATGAGCAGTTCTTC
>13|TRBV7-9|TRBJ2-7|.|.
CASSPQPAGGQYF
TGTGCCAGCAGCCCACAACCGGCCGGTGGGCAGTACTTC
>13|TRBV28|TRBJ1-1|.|.
CASNSYRNTEAFF
TGTGCCAGCAATTCGTACAGGAACACTGAAGCTTTCTTT
>15|TRBV5-5|TRBJ1-5|.|.
CASSSGLWENQPQHF
TGTGCCAGCAGTTCGGGTCTTTGGGAGAATCAGCCCCAGCATTTT
>16|TRBV9|TRBJ2-3|.|TRBD2
CASSVGVSGRRDTQYF
TGTGCCAGCAGCGTAGGGGTTAGCGGGAGAAGAGATACGCAGTATTTT
>13|TRBV9|TRBJ2-2|few|.
CASSVGGTRELFF
TGTGCCAGCAGCGTAGGCGGGACCAGGGAGCTGTTTTTT
>13|TRBV6-5|TRBJ1-4|.|.
CASFGQLNEKLFF
TGTGCCAGCTTTGGGCAGTTGAATGAAAAACTGTTTTTT
>13|TRBV4-2|TRBJ1-1|.|.
CASSQDLQGQAFF
TGTGCCAGCAGCCAAGATCTGCAGGGGCAAGCTTTCTTT
>13|TRBV6-5|TRBJ1-2|.|TRBD1
CASRTGFYYGYTF
TGTGCCAGCAGGACAGGGTTTTACTATGGCTACACCTTC
>16|TRBV19|TRBJ1-5|.|.
CASSIRAGYSNQPQHF
TGTGCCAGTAGTATCAGGGCAGGGTATAGCAATCAGCCCCAGCATTTT
>12|TRBV12-3/TRBV12-4|TRBJ2-5|.|.
CASTSRRETQYF
TGTGCCAGCACCTCTCGCAGAGAGACCCAGTACTTC
>15|TRBV28|TRBJ2-1|.|TRBD2
CASIHPGGGYNEQFF
TGTGCCAGCATTCATCCTGGCGGGGGGTACAATGAGCAGTTCTTC
>15|TRBV6-6|TRBJ2-7|.|TRBD1
CASRNSDRELGEQYF
TGTGCCAGCAGAAATAGTGACAGGGAGTTGGGGGAGCAGTACTTC
>14|TRBV6-5|TRBJ1-6|once|.
CASSYDQRHSPLHF
TGTGCCAGCAGTTACGACCAGCGGCATTCACCCCTCCACTTT
>16|TRBV19|TRBJ1-3|.|.
CASSLVGIPSGNTIYF
TGTGCCAGTAGTCTGGTGGGGATACCCTCTGGAAACACCATATATTTT
>15|TRBV6-5|TRBJ2-1|.|.
CASSYGLESINEQFF
TGTGCCAGCAGTTACGGTCTAGAAAGTATTAATGAGCAGTTCTTC
>14|TRBV19|TRBJ2-1|.|.
CASSIGQGGYRLFF
TGTGCCAGTAGTATAGGGCAGGGCGGCTACAGGCTGTTCTTC
>16|TRBV5-6|TRBJ1-2|few|.
CASTTPRLDSPYGYTF
TGTGCCAGCACCACCCCCAGACTAGACAGTCCCTATGGCTACACCTTC
>15|TRBV6-5|TRBJ2-4|.|.
CASRETVYAKNIQYF
TGTGCCAGCAGGGAGACAGTCTACGCCAAAAACATTCAGTACTTC
>12|TRBV7-9|TRBJ1-1|.|.
CASSHPPGLTDF
TGTGCCAGCAGCCACCCGCCCGGCCTAACTGACTTT
>18|TRBV6-1|TRBJ1-1|few|TRBD1
CASSEAWQGVGTDTEAFF
TGTGCCAGCAGTGAAGCGTGGCAGGGGGTCGGGACTGACACTGAAGCTTTCTTT
>15|TRBV2|TRBJ1-1|.|.
CASSESSYMNTEAFF
TGTGCCAGCAGTGAATCAAGCTACATGAACACTGAAGCTTTCTTT
>13|TRBV12-3/TRBV12-4|TRBJ2-1|.|TRBD2
CASSLTSGNEQFF
TGTGCCAGCAGTTTGACTAGCGGCAATGAGCAGTTCTTC
>13|TRBV2|TRBJ1-2|.|.
CASSEVGGYGYTF
TGTGCCAGCAGTGAAGTAGGAGGCTATGGCTACACCTTC
>15|TRBV5-6|TRBJ1-2|.|.
CASSLAIRPSGGYTF
TGTGCCAGCAGCTTGGCTATCCGCCCGAGTGGCGGCTACACCTTC
>14|TRBV6-5|TRBJ2-5|.|TRBD2
CASSLGLAKETQYF
TGTGCCAGCAGTCTAGGACTAGCTAAAGAGACCCAGTACTTC
>12|TRBV27|TRBJ2-7|.|TRBD2
CASRRGGDEQYF
TGTGCCAGCCGCCGGGGGGGAGACGAGCAGTACTTC
>14|TRBV6-5|TRBJ1-5|.|TRBD1
CASRGGTGNQPQHF
TGTGCCAGCAGGGGGGGGACAGGCAATCAGCCCCAGCATTTT
>16|TRBV7-2|TRBJ1-5|.|.
CASSLAPRARNQPQHF
TGTGCCAGCAGCTTAGCCCCCAGGGCCCGCAATCAGCCCCAGCATTTT
>14|TRBV7-2|TRBJ2-1|.|.
CASSSLTGYNEQFF
TGTGCCAGCAGCTCCCTGACTGGCTACAATGAGCAGTTCTTC
>15|TRBV14|TRBJ2-5|.|.
CASSQAAGAGETQYF
TGTGCCAGCAGCCAAGCGGCAGGGGCAGGCGAGACCCAGTACTTC
>14|TRBV7-2|TRBJ1-5|.|.
CASSRDSHNQPQHF
TGTGCCAGCAGCCGTGACAGTCACAATCAGCCCCAGCATTTT
>13|TRBV9|TRBJ1-2|.|.
CASSPTGDYGYTF
TGTGCCAGCAGCCCAACGGGCGACTATGGCTACACCTTC
>16|TRBV28|TRBJ1-3|.|.
CASRRGSLFSGNTIYF
TGTGCCAGCAGGCGGGGCAGCCTCTTCTCTGGAAACACCATATATTTT
>13|TRBV29-1|TRBJ1-2|.|.
CSVRRSGDYGYTF
TGCAGCGTTCGACGCTCAGGGGACTATGGCTACACCTTC
>14|TRBV10-3|TRBJ2-7|once|.
CAISGLGTTYEQYF
TGTGCCATCAGTGGTCTGGGAACCACCTACGAGCAGTACTTC